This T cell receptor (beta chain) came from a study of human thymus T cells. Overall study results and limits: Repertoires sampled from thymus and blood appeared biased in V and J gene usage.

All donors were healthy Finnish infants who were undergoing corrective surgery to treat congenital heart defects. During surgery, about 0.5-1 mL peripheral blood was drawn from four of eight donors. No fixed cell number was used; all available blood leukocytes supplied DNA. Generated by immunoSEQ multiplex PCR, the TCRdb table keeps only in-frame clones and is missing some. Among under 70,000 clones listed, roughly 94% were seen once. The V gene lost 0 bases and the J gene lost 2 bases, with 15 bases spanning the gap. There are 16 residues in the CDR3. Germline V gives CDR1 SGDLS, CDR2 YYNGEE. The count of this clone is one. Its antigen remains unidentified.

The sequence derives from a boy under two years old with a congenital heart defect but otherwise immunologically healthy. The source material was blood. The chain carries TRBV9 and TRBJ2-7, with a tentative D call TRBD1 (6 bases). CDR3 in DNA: TGTGCCAGCAGCGTAGACGTGGGGGCTAAGACCTACGAGCAGTACTTC. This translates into CASSVDVGAKTYEQYF.